The 24 T cell receptor beta chains below all came from one sample that was sequenced in a study of T cell responses to AZD1222 COVID-19 vaccine. The table came from immunoSEQ multiplex PCR; TCRdb's copy has only in-frame clones and leaves some out. The sample has some 100,000 clones; more than 75% are singletons. The starting material was peripheral blood, obtained on day 0 of AZD1222 vaccination. All receptors derive from an adult in good health.

The chain recombines TRBV10-3 with TRBJ2-2, with TRBD2 identical over 7 bases. The CDR3 sequence is 14 residues long. The germline V gene has CDR1 ENHRY and CDR2 SYGVKD. After removal of 10 bases from V and 3 bases from J, the junction contained 8 bases not matched to a gene. CDR3 region: CATMRGIDTGELFF. The CDR3 region has the DNA TGTGCCACGATGCGGGGGATTGACACCGGGGAGCTGTTTTTT.

The chain links TRBV11-3 to TRBJ2-5, with TRBD2 identical over 7 bases. In germline, CDR1 is SGHNT, CDR2 YENEEA. V lost 4 bases and J lost 2; bases outside the gene matches: 7. This CDR3 is 15 amino acids long. The CDR3 sequence: CASSSGGRGQETQYF. CDR3 in DNA: TGTGCCAGCAGCTCCGGGGGGAGGGGACAAGAGACCCAGTACTTC.

This clone has only a few counts. V and J are TRBV6-5 and TRBJ2-2; 10 nucleotides match TRBD1. Germline V lookup: CDR1 MNHEY, CDR2 SVGAGI. V shed 7 bases and J 5 bases; nucleotides not matched to a gene: 4. The CDR3 length is 14 residues. In DNA form, the CDR3 reads TGTGCCAGCAATCGGGACAGGGGAACCGGGGAGCTGTTTTTT. Protein sequence: CASNRDRGTGELFF.

Written as DNA, the CDR3 is TGTGCCAGCAGCCAACCGTTAGGCTACGAGCAGTACTTC. Its protein is CASSQPLGYEQYF. The rearrangement joins TRBV3-1 (or the pseudogene TRBV3-2) to TRBJ2-7; D uncertain. The CDR3 is 13 amino acids. The germline V and J ends were trimmed by 2 bases and 3 bases, with 8 bases remaining between them. Germline-derived CDR1 and CDR2 are LGHDT and YNNKEL (reference sequence).

The chain carries TRBV28 and TRBJ1-2, with 12 bases lining up with TRBD1. J gave up 4 bases and V 4 bases, and 10 bases lay outside the gene matches. CDR3 length: 17 amino acids. The germline CDR1 and CDR2 sequences are MDHEN and SYDVKM. Written as DNA, the CDR3 is TGTGCCAGCAGTTCCGGGACAGGGGGCGGTTTTAGCTATGGCTACACCTTC. Translating it yields CASSSGTGGGFSYGYTF.

This clone has a single count. The V gene is TRBV3-1 (or the pseudogene TRBV3-2), the J gene TRBJ1-6; the D gene is possibly TRBD1 (6 bases). Germline loops: CDR1 LGHDT, CDR2 YNNKEL (reference sequence). With 1 base removed from V and 4 bases from J, the gap between germline ends came to 20 bases. CDR3 length: 19 residues. The CDR3 here is CASSQAPRGASYYNSPLHF. CDR3 nucleotide sequence: TGTGCCAGCAGCCAAGCCCCCAGGGGCGCTTCCTATTATAATTCACCCCTCCACTTT.

The rearrangement uses TRBV27 and TRBJ2-5; no firm D call. Germline CDR1 reads MNHEY; CDR2 reads SMNVEV (reference sequence). CDR3 length: 13 amino acids. The V and J ends lost 5 bases and 4 bases respectively, with 11 bases between them. CDR3 nucleotides: TGTGCCAGCAGTGGGCGATCCACAGAGACCCAGTACTTC. It codes for CASSGRSTETQYF.

The V gene is TRBV23-1, the J gene TRBJ2-7, with TRBD2 as a possible D gene (6 bases). TRBV23-1 is known as an ORF, though its function is uncertain. CDR3 length equals 15 residues. Trimming cost V 1 base and J 11 bases, with 21 bases left between them. In nucleotides, the CDR3 is TGCGCCAGCAGTCAATTCGTACAGAGGATTACGGGGGAGTACTTC. Residues: CASSQFVQRITGEYF.

The chain combines TRBV5-1 with TRBJ1-5, with no clear D. V lost 4 bases and J lost 0, with 11 bases in between. Germline lookup yields CDR1 SGHRS and CDR2 YFSETQ. The CDR3 totals 15 residues. The CDR3 coding sequence is TGCGCCAGCAGCATGGATGGAGGTAGCAATCAGCCCCAGCATTTT. It codes for CASSMDGGSNQPQHF. Using reference TRBV5-1 and TRBJ1-5 for the parts outside the CDR3, the full variable domain is KAGVTQTPRYLIKTRGQQVTLSCSPISGHRSVSWYQQTPGQGLQFLFEYFSETQRNKGNFPGRFSGRQFSNSRSEMNVSTLELGDSALYLCASSMDGGSNQPQHFGDGTRLSIL.

The gene calls are TRBV18 and TRBJ1-1; 9 bases are a match to TRBD1. This CDR3 spans 15 amino acids. Germline V gene data show CDR1 as KGHSH and CDR2 as LQKENI. V was pared by 1 base and J by 5 bases, with 5 bases of the junction left unmatched. The CDR3 loop is CASSPRTGDGTEAFF. CDR3 in DNA: TGTGCCAGCTCACCACGGACAGGGGACGGGACTGAAGCTTTCTTT.

The gene calls are TRBV5-6 and TRBJ1-3; D unclear. Germline CDR1 is SGHDT and CDR2 is YYEEEE. V was clipped by 2 bases and J by 0 bases, with 18 bases between them. This CDR3 is 18 amino acids long. CDR3 region: CASSFYLFSARSGNTIYF. The CDR3 DNA follows: TGTGCCAGCAGCTTCTATTTATTTAGTGCTCGCTCTGGAAACACCATATATTTT.

The V and J genes are TRBV6-2 or TRBV6-3 and TRBJ1-4; the D is unclear. V lost 0 bases and J 3 bases, leaving 11 bases between the germline ends. The CDR3 spans 16 residues. The germline gives CDR1 MNHEY, CDR2 SVGEGT. The CDR3 sequence is CASSYSFGVANEKLFF. The DNA for the CDR3 is TGTGCCAGCAGTTACTCATTCGGGGTGGCTAATGAAAAACTGTTTTTT.

V and J are TRBV24-1 and TRBJ2-3; D may correspond to TRBD1 or TRBD2 (6 bases each). CDR1 is KGHDR, CDR2 SFDVKD, per germline. V was pared by 0 bases and J by 8 bases, with 17 bases between. The CDR3 spans 16 residues. The CDR3 sequence: CATSDLPGAAPSTQYF. For the CDR3, the DNA is TGTGCCACCAGTGATTTGCCGGGGGCCGCCCCTTCTACGCAGTATTTT.

V usage is TRBV5-1 and J usage is TRBJ1-2, with 7 bases identical to TRBD1. Per germline, CDR1 SGHRS and CDR2 YFSETQ. CDR3 size: 14 residues. The trim removed 3 bases at V and 5 bases at J, leaving 7 bases unmatched. CDR3 sequence reads: CASSSLGTAYGYTF. CDR3 DNA: TGCGCCAGCAGCTCCCTTGGGACAGCATATGGCTACACCTTC.

The genes are TRBV12-5 and TRBJ2-7, with TRBD2 identical over 7 bases. The CDR3 runs 15 residues. Germline values: CDR1 LGHNT, CDR2 FRNRAP. V shed 1 base, J shed 6 bases, and the junction held 9 bases outside the gene matches. The CDR3 coding sequence is TGTGCTAGTGGTTTGGGCCTAGCGGCTTTCGGCGAGCAGTACTTC. Amino acid sequence: CASGLGLAAFGEQYF.

The rearrangement uses TRBV18 and TRBJ1-4, with no clear D. The V end was cut by 3 bases, the J end by 2 bases, with 10 bases between. Germline V gene data show CDR1 as KGHSH and CDR2 as LQKENI. The CDR3 sequence is 15 residues long. The CDR3 sequence is CASSPGVDTNEKLFF. The CDR3 DNA follows: TGTGCCAGCTCACCGGGAGTGGACACTAATGAAAAACTGTTTTTT.

The V call is TRBV28, the J call TRBJ1-6; no definite D call. The germline CDR1 and CDR2 sequences are MDHEN and SYDVKM. The CDR3 is 13 residues long. Trimming stripped 5 bases from V and 8 bases from J, with 10 bases between. The CDR3 DNA is TGTGCCAGCAGTAGAGGCGGTGATTCACCCCTCCACTTT. Translation: CASSRGGDSPLHF.

The CDR3 reads CASSRGLQETQYF. The CDR3 nucleotides read TGTGCCAGTAGTAGGGGGCTTCAAGAGACCCAGTACTTC. The chain recombines TRBV19 with TRBJ2-5; TRBD1 might be the D (6 bases). Germline values: CDR1 LNHDA, CDR2 SQIVND (reference sequence). The germline V and J ends were trimmed by 4 bases and 2 bases, with 8 bases remaining between them. This CDR3 comprises 13 residues.

The chain uses TRBV7-2 and TRBJ2-1, with D unresolved. Germline CDR1 reads SGHTA; CDR2 reads FQGNSA. The CDR3 loop spans 15 amino acids. V lost 7 bases to trimming and J lost 0 bases, with 13 bases between them. In nucleotides, the CDR3 is TGTGCCAGCACAAATCGGCCCTTCTCCTACAATGAGCAGTTCTTC. This encodes CASTNRPFSYNEQFF.

This chain joins TRBV18 and TRBJ1-3, with 9 bases that match TRBD1. The CDR3 runs 14 residues. CDR1 and CDR2 from the germline V gene are KGHSH and LQKENI. J gave up 5 bases and V 2 bases, and 1 base lay outside the gene matches. As DNA, the CDR3 is TGTGCCAGCTCACCAGGACAGGGGAGAAACACCATATATTTT. It is translated as CASSPGQGRNTIYF.

The chain's CDR3 is CASSLLGGDRTGELFF. In nucleotides, the CDR3 is TGTGCCAGCAGCCTTCTTGGTGGGGACCGCACCGGGGAGCTGTTTTTT. The chain couples TRBV9 to TRBJ2-2; D assignment may be TRBD1 or TRBD2 (5 bases each). V lost 4 bases to trimming and J lost 4 bases, with 17 bases between them. CDR1 is SGDLS and CDR2 is YYNGEE in the germline V gene. The length of the CDR3 is 16 residues.

The chain links TRBV27 to TRBJ2-1, with a tentative D call TRBD2 (5 bases). The germline V and J ends were trimmed by 5 bases and 0 bases, with 14 bases remaining between them. Germline V gives CDR1 MNHEY, CDR2 SMNVEV (reference sequence). This CDR3 has 16 amino acids. The CDR3 here is CASSTPLAGSYNEQFF. The CDR3, as DNA: TGTGCCAGCAGTACCCCTCTGGCGGGCTCCTACAATGAGCAGTTCTTC.

CDR3 in amino acids: CASSYSAGEAQYF. The CDR3 DNA reads TGTGCCAGCAGTTACTCGGCAGGGGAGGCCCAGTACTTC. This chain uses TRBV6-6 with TRBJ2-5; TRBD1 or TRBD2 may be the D gene (6 bases each). The ends were cut back, 0 bases at V and 9 bases at J, with 11 bases in the middle. CDR1 and CDR2 from the germline V gene are MNHNY and SVGAGI (reference sequence). This CDR3 is 13 amino acids long.

This rearrangement joins TRBV28 to TRBJ1-2, with D possibly being TRBD1 (6 bases). From germline, CDR1 is MDHEN and CDR2 SYDVKM. The V end lost 5 bases, the J end lost 8 bases, and 15 bases lay between the germline ends. CDR3 length equals 13 residues. CDR3 loop: CASSIITGNGYTF. Here the CDR3 DNA reads TGTGCCAGCAGTATTATCACAGGGAACGGCTACACCTTC.